The 17 T cell receptor beta chains below come from one sample, sequenced in a study of control samples from healthy donors and cancer patients. Assay: immunoSEQ multiplex PCR; the TCRdb copy retains only in-frame clones and omits some. The data contain around 140,000 clones, approximately 94% of them seen just once; the ten biggest clones take up around 12%. Sequenced input: blood. Receptors originate from a man aged 40-50 years in good health.

This clone was observed a single time. The chain employs TRBV6-7 and TRBJ2-5; tentatively, D is TRBD2 (5 bases). TRBV6-7 is designated an ORF whose function remains uncertain. Trimming cost V 8 bases and J 5 bases, with 21 bases left between them. This CDR3 is 15 amino acids long. The CDR3 DNA is TGTGCCAGCCGAGGGAGAGCGCCACCGGGGGAGACCCAGTACTTC. This gives the protein CASRGRAPPGETQYF.

V gene TRBV6-4 combines with J gene TRBJ2-3; D may be TRBD2 (6 bases). Germline CDR1 MRHNA, CDR2 SNTAGT. The length of the CDR3 is 13 residues. Trimming took off 4 bases at V and 2 bases at J, with 7 bases between the two ends. This CDR3 is CASSAGDTDTQYF. The CDR3 region has the DNA TGTGCCAGCAGTGCGGGAGACACAGATACGCAGTATTTT.

The chain employs TRBV5-5 and TRBJ1-5; a possible D gene is TRBD1 (5 bases). This CDR3 is 15 amino acids long. The germline V and J ends were trimmed by 4 bases and 3 bases, with 14 bases remaining between them. From germline, CDR1 is SGHKS and CDR2 YYEKEE (reference sequence). The CDR3 sequence is CASSRDSHYNQPQHF. CDR3 sequence (DNA): TGTGCCAGCAGCAGAGACAGCCACTACAATCAGCCCCAGCATTTT. Full variable domain (missing parts from reference TRBV5-5 and TRBJ1-5): DAGVTQSPTHLIKTRGQQVTLRCSPISGHKSVSWYQQVLGQGPQFIFQYYEKEERGRGNFPDRFSARQFPNYSSELNVNALLLGDSALYLCASSRDSHYNQPQHFGDGTRLSIL.

The chain carries TRBV20-1 and TRBJ2-1; perhaps D is TRBD1 or TRBD2 (6 bases each). Germline V gene lookup returns CDR1 DFQATT and CDR2 SNEGSKA (reference sequence). CDR3 size: 15 residues. V was clipped by 3 bases and J by 3 bases, with 15 bases between them. The CDR3 nucleotides are TGCAGTGCTAGTGCGGGAACAGGGTACTACAATGAGCAGTTCTTC. Translated: CSASAGTGYYNEQFF.

The J gene is TRBJ1-1, the V gene TRBV4-3; no firm D call. V was pared by 2 bases and J by 1 base, with 20 bases between. There are 18 residues in the CDR3. Germline assignment: CDR1 LGHNA and CDR2 YSLEER. CDR3 residues: CASSQLAEGLVRNTEAFF. CDR3 DNA sequence: TGCGCCAGCAGCCAACTAGCAGAGGGTTTGGTAAGGAACACTGAAGCTTTCTTT.

This chain links TRBV5-1 with TRBJ2-7; 7 positions match TRBD1. Per germline, CDR1 SGHRS and CDR2 YFSETQ. J lost 3 bases, V lost 4 bases, and 10 bases had no gene match. The CDR3 sequence is 15 residues long. The CDR3 bases are TGCGCCAGCAGCCAAACCGGGACAGATCTCTACGAGCAGTACTTC. Translated, it gives CASSQTGTDLYEQYF.

This chain connects TRBV4-1 to TRBJ2-1; D is possibly TRBD1 or TRBD2 (5 bases each). The CDR3 is 15 residues long. The germline gives CDR1 MGHRA, CDR2 YSYEKL. Trimming left V 0 bases short and J 6 bases short, with 12 bases between. In DNA form, the CDR3 reads TGCGCCAGCAGCCAAGAATCGGGGACGTCCAATGAGCAGTTCTTC. Translation gives CASSQESGTSNEQFF.

V usage is TRBV5-1 and J usage is TRBJ1-1; no reliable D call. V was cut by 6 bases and J by 1 base, with 4 bases left in between. Looked up from germline, CDR1 is SGHRS and CDR2 is YFSETQ. The CDR3 extends over 11 amino acids. The CDR3 sequence: CASTENTEAFF. The CDR3 nucleotides read TGCGCCAGCACCGAGAACACTGAAGCTTTCTTT.

The rearrangement joins TRBV5-1 to TRBJ2-1; 7 nucleotides match TRBD1. After removal of 0 bases from V and 7 bases from J, the junction contained 7 bases not matched to a gene. Germline-derived CDR1 and CDR2 are SGHRS and YFSETQ. The CDR3 contains 15 residues. The CDR3 bases are TGCGCCAGCAGCTTGGGACAGGGAAGAAGAAATGAGCAGTTCTTC. It yields the protein CASSLGQGRRNEQFF.

This chain joins TRBV29-1 and TRBJ1-1, with D possibly matching TRBD1 (6 bases). Trimming removed 6 bases at V and 8 bases at J, with 13 bases between. The CDR3 loop spans 11 amino acids. CDR1 SQVTM and CDR2 ANQGSEA come from the germline V gene. The CDR3, as DNA: TGCAGCGTAGCTCACAGGGAGGAAGCTTTCTTT. Its translation: CSVAHREEAFF.

This sequence joins TRBV6-4 and TRBJ2-1; TRBD2 matches 10 bases. The CDR3 length is 18 residues. Germline-derived CDR1 and CDR2 are MRHNA and SNTAGT. V shed 0 bases, J shed 1 base, and the junction held 6 bases outside the gene matches. The CDR3 DNA follows: TGTGCCAGCAGTGACTCGCTAGCGGGGGCACGTTCCTACAATGAGCAGTTCTTC. Encoded protein: CASSDSLAGARSYNEQFF.

V and J are TRBV28 and TRBJ2-5; no clear D. V shed 6 bases and J shed 1 base, with 12 bases lying between them. The germline gives CDR1 MDHEN, CDR2 SYDVKM. CDR3 length equals 14 residues. DNA of the CDR3: TGTGCCAGCAGCTCAACAGCCGTCCAAGAGACCCAGTACTTC. This encodes CASSSTAVQETQYF.

The rearrangement joins TRBV24-1 to TRBJ2-2; TRBD2 matches at 12 bases. Germline V gene sequence: CDR1 KGHDR, CDR2 SFDVKD. This CDR3 comprises 15 residues. V dropped 3 bases and J dropped 7; count of bases not matched to a gene: 2. CDR3 sequence (DNA): TGTGCCACCAGTGATAGACTAGCGGGGGACGGGGAGCTGTTTTTT. Amino acids: CATSDRLAGDGELFF.

The chain joins TRBV7-2 to TRBJ2-1; D ambiguous. Germline CDR1 SGHTA, CDR2 FQGNSA. CDR3 length: 15 residues. V dropped 1 base and J dropped 4 bases, with 11 bases sitting between them. This chain's CDR3 is CASSLDVGSYNEQFF. The CDR3 DNA reads as TGTGCCAGCAGCTTAGATGTGGGTTCTTACAATGAGCAGTTCTTC.

The rearrangement links TRBV18 to TRBJ1-2; 9 bases align to TRBD1. J was trimmed by 8 bases and V by 3 bases; bases with no gene match: 10. Germline-derived CDR1 and CDR2 are KGHSH and LQKENI. CDR3 size: 15 residues. CDR3 sequence: CASSPRDRVGTGYTF. The CDR3 region has the DNA TGTGCCAGCTCACCCCGGGACAGGGTGGGAACGGGCTACACCTTC.

V is TRBV2 and J is TRBJ2-4, with D tentatively TRBD1 or TRBD2 (5 bases each). The CDR3 extends over 16 amino acids. In germline, CDR1 is SNHLY, CDR2 FYNNEI. The germline V and J ends were trimmed by 1 base and 0 bases, with 10 bases remaining between them. DNA for the CDR3: TGTGCCAGCAGTGAAGGTGGGGGTCTAGCCAAAAACATTCAGTACTTC. This encodes CASSEGGGLAKNIQYF.

This clone was counted a single time. This chain links TRBV9 with TRBJ1-2; TRBD1 matches at 8 bases. The CDR3 spans 14 residues. V was clipped by 3 bases and J by 4 bases; unmatched bases: 5. CDR1 and CDR2 from the germline V gene are SGDLS and YYNGEE. CDR3 protein: CASSGRTGIYGYTF. The CDR3 DNA follows: TGTGCCAGCAGCGGACGGACAGGGATCTATGGCTACACCTTC.